Following are 6 T cell receptor beta chains from one sample sequenced in a study of control samples from healthy donors and cancer patients. The protocol was immunoSEQ multiplex PCR, while the TCRdb copy is restricted to in-frame clones and leaves out a portion. The sample comprises some 58,000 clones, over 75% of which are singletons, and approximately 11% rests with the top ten. The specimen sequenced was PBMCs. Every receptor here comes from a woman aged 55-70 years with lung cancer.

The rearrangement joins TRBV6-5 to TRBJ1-2; TRBD1 matches 7 bases. After removal of 7 bases from V and 4 bases from J, the junction contained 9 bases not matched to a gene. Germline V gene data show CDR1 as MNHEY and CDR2 as SVGAGI. CDR3 length: 14 amino acids. CDR3 sequence: CASNTGDPSYGYTF. The CDR3 DNA reads as TGTGCCAGCAACACAGGGGACCCCAGCTATGGCTACACCTTC.

The chain couples TRBV2 to TRBJ1-5; D possibly corresponds to TRBD1 (5 bases). CDR3 length equals 13 residues. Germline loops: CDR1 SNHLY, CDR2 FYNNEI. Between the trimmed V and J ends, which lost 8 bases and 7 bases, there was a span of 15 bases. DNA for the CDR3: TGTGCCAGCGGGGACCAAGAAGGCCAGCCCCAGCATTTT. Translated, it gives CASGDQEGQPQHF.

The chain is built from TRBV28 and TRBJ2-5; 7 bases map to TRBD1. The J segment lost 3 bases and the V segment lost 4 bases, leaving 8 bases of the junction unmatched. The V gene's germline CDR1 is MDHEN and CDR2 SYDVKM. The CDR3 sequence is 15 residues long. DNA of the CDR3: TGTGCCAGCAGTTCAATCGGGACAGTTGAAGAGACCCAGTACTTC. Amino acid sequence: CASSSIGTVEETQYF.

The chain joins TRBV6-6 to TRBJ2-1, with 8 bases lining up with TRBD2. This CDR3 region has 13 residues. CDR1 is MNHNY and CDR2 is SVGAGI in the germline V gene (reference sequence). The V segment lost 9 bases and the J segment 5 bases; nucleotides outside the gene matches: 6. The CDR3 loop is CASLPGGHNEQFF. The CDR3 bases are TGTGCCAGTTTGCCGGGGGGGCACAATGAGCAGTTCTTC.

The CDR3 DNA reads as TGTGCCAGCAGCTTGGATAGCAGCTTGAACACTGAAGCTTTCTTT. This translates into CASSLDSSLNTEAFF. This chain links TRBV5-4 with TRBJ1-1, with D unresolved. The CDR3 consists of 15 residues. V lost 0 bases and J 0 bases, leaving 9 bases between the germline ends. Per germline, CDR1 SGHNT and CDR2 YYREEE (reference sequence).

The chain employs TRBV20-1 and TRBJ1-5, with 8 positions matching TRBD1. Trimming removed 3 bases from V and 3 bases from J; junction bases left unmatched: 4. This CDR3 is 14 amino acids long. CDR1 and CDR2 (germline): DFQATT, SNEGSKA (reference sequence). CDR3: CSASRQGFNQPQHF. The DNA for the CDR3 is TGCAGTGCTAGTAGACAGGGGTTCAATCAGCCCCAGCATTTT.